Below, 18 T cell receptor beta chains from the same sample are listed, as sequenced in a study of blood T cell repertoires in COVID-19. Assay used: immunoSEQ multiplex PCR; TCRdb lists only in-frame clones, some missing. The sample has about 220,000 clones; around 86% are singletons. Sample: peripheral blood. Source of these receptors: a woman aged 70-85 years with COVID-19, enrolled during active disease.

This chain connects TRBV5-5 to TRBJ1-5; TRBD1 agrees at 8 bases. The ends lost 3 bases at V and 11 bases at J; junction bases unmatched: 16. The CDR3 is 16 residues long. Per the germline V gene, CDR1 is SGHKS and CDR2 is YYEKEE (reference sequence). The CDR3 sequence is CASSSTGDATLGAQHF. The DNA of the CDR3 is TGTGCCAGCAGCTCGACAGGGGACGCAACCCTCGGGGCCCAGCATTTT.

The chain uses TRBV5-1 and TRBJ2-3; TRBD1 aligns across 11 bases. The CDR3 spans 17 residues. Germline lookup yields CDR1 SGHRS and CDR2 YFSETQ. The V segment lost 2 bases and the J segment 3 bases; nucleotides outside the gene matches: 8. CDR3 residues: CASSFGLGTGGTDTQYF. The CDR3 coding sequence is TGCGCCAGCAGCTTCGGGTTGGGGACAGGGGGAACAGATACGCAGTATTTT. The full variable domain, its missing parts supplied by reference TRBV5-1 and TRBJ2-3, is KAGVTQTPRYLIKTRGQQVTLSCSPISGHRSVSWYQQTPGQGLQFLFEYFSETQRNKGNFPGRFSGRQFSNSRSEMNVSTLELGDSALYLCASSFGLGTGGTDTQYFGPGTRLTVL.

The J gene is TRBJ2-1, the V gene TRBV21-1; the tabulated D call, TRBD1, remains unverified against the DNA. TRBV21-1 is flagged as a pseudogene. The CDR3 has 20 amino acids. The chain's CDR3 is CASSKAWDGQGEISCNEQFF. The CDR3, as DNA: TGTGCCAGCAGCAAAGCGTGGGACGGGCAGGGGGAAATTTCGTGCAATGAGCAGTTCTTC.

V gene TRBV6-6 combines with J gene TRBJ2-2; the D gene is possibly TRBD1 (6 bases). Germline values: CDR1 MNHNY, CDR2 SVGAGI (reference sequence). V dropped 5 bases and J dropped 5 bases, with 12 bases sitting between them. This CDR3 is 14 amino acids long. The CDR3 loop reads CASSVLQGTGELFF. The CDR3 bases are TGTGCCAGCAGTGTCCTCCAGGGGACCGGGGAGCTGTTTTTT.

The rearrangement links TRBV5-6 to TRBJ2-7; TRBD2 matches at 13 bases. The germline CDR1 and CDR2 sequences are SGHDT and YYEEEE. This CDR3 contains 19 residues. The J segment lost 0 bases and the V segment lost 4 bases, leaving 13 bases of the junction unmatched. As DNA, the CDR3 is TGTGCCAGCAGCACCACTCGGACTAGCGGGAGTCTCCACTCCTACGAGCAGTACTTC. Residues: CASSTTRTSGSLHSYEQYF.

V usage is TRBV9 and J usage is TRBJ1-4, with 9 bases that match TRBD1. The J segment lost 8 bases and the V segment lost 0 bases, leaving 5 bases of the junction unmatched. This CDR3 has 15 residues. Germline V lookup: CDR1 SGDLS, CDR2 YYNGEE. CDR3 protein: CASSVGDRALEKLFF. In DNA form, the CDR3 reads TGTGCCAGCAGCGTAGGGGACAGGGCGTTGGAAAAACTGTTTTTT. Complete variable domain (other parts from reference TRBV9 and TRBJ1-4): DSGVTQTPKHLITATGQRVTLRCSPRSGDLSVYWYQQSLDQGLQFLIQYYNGEERAKGNILERFSAQQFPDLHSELNLSSLELGDSALYFCASSVGDRALEKLFFGSGTQLSVL.

This CDR3 is CASSLRSTGDNNYGYTF. The CDR3 nucleotides are TGTGCCAGCAGCTTACGATCTACAGGGGACAATAACTATGGCTACACCTTC. The gene calls are TRBV7-2 and TRBJ1-2; 7 nucleotides agree with TRBD1. The CDR3 contains 17 residues. V was clipped by 2 bases and J by 1 base; unmatched bases: 10. The V gene's germline CDR1 is SGHTA and CDR2 FQGNSA.

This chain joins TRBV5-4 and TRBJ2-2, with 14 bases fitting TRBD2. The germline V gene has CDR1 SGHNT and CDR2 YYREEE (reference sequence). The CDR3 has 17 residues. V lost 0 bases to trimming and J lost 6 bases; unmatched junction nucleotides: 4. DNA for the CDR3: TGTGCCAGCAGCTTGGGGGGACTAGCGGGAGAGTCCGGGGAGCTGTTTTTT. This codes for CASSLGGLAGESGELFF.

CDR3 coding DNA: TGTGCCAGCAGCTTAGGCCAGGGTGACGAGCAGTACTTC. Its translation: CASSLGQGDEQYF. The chain combines TRBV7-8 with TRBJ2-7; tentative D call: TRBD1 (5 bases). This CDR3 spans 13 amino acids. Deletions cut 1 base from V and 5 bases from J, with 9 bases between. The V gene's germline CDR1 is SGHVS and CDR2 FQNEAQ.

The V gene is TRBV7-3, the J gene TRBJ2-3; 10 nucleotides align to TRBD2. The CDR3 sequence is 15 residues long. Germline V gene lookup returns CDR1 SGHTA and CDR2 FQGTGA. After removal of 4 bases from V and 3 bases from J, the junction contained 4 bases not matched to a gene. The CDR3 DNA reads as TGTGCCAGCAGCTCAGCGGGAGGGCAAACAGATACGCAGTATTTT. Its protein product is CASSSAGGQTDTQYF.

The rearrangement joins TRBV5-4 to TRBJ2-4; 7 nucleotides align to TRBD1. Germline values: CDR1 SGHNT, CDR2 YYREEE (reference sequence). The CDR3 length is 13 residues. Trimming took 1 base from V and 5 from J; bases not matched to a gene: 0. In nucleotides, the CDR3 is TGTGCCAGCAGCTTGCAGGGGGAAAACATTCAGTACTTC. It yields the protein CASSLQGENIQYF.

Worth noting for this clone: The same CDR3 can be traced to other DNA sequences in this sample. The CDR3 DNA follows: TGTGCCAGCAGTTACTCAGGGACAGGGGGCTACGAGCAGTACTTC. Translating it yields CASSYSGTGGYEQYF. The chain has TRBV6-5 and TRBJ2-7, with 11 bases aligning to TRBD1. Germline CDR1 MNHEY, CDR2 SVGAGI. The CDR3 loop spans 15 amino acids. Trimming at V came to 0 bases and at J to 3 bases, leaving 1 base not matched to a gene.

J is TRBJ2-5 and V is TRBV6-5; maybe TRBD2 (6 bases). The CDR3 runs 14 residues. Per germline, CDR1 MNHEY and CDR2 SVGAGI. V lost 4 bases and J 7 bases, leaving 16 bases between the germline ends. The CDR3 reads CASSWGTVGGTQYF. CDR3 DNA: TGTGCCAGCAGTTGGGGAACCGTCGGGGGGACCCAGTACTTC.

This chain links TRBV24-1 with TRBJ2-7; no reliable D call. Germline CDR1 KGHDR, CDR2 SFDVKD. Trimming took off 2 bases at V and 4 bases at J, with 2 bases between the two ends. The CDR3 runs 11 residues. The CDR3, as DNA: TGTGCCACCAGTGATTCTTACGAGCAGTACTTC. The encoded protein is CATSDSYEQYF.

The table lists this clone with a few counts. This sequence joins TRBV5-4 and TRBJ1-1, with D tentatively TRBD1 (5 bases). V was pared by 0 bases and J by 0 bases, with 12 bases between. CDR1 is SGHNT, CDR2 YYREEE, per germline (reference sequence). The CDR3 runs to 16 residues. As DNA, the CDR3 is TGTGCCAGCAGCTTGGGTGGGGGAGGTATGAACACTGAAGCTTTCTTT. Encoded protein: CASSLGGGGMNTEAFF. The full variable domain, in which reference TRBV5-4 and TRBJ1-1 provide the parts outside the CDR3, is ETGVTQSPTHLIKTRGQQVTLRCSSQSGHNTVSWYQQALGQGPQFIFQYYREEENGRGNFPPRFSGLQFPNYSSELNVNALELDDSALYLCASSLGGGGMNTEAFFGQGTRLTVV.

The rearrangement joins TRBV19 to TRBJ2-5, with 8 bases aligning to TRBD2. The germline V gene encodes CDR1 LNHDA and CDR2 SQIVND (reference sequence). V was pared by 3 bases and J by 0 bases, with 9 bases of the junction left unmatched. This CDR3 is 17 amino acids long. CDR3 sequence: CASSMGPGGGYQETQYF. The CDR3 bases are TGTGCCAGTAGTATGGGCCCGGGCGGGGGGTACCAAGAGACCCAGTACTTC.

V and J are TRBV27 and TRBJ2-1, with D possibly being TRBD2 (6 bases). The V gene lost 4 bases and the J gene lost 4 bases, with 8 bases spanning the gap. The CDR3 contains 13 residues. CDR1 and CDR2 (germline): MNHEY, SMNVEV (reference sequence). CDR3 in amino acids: CASSYGSYNEQFF. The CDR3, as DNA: TGTGCCAGCAGTTACGGGAGTTACAATGAGCAGTTCTTC.

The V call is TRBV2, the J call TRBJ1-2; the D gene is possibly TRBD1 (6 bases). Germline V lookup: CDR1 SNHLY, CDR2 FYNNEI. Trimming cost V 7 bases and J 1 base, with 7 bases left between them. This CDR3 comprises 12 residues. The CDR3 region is CASIGGNYGYTF. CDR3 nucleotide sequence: TGTGCCAGCATAGGGGGTAACTATGGCTACACCTTC.